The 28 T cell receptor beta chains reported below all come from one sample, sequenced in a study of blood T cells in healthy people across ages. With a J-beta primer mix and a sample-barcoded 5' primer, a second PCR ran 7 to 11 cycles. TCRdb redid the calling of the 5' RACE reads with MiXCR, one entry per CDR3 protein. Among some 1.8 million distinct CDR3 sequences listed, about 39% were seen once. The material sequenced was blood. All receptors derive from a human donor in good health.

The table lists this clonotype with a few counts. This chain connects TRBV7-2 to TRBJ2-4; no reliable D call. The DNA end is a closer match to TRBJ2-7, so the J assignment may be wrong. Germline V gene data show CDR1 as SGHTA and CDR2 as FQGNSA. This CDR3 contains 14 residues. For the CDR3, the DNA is TGTGCCAGCAGCCTCATCCTGGCGAGTTACGAGCAGTACTTC. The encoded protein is CASSLILASYEQYF.

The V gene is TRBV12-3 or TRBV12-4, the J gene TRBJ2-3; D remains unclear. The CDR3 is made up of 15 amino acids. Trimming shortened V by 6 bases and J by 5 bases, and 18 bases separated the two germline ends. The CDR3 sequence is CASSEVTSQLDTQYF. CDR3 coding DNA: TGTGCCAGCAGCGAGGTTACGTCTCAGTTAGATACGCAGTATTTT.

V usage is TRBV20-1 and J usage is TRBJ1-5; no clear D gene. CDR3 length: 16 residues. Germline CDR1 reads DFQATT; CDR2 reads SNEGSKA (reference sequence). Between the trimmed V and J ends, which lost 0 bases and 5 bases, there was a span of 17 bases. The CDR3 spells CSARDNARLWDQPQHF. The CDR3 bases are TGCAGTGCTAGAGATAACGCCCGTCTCTGGGATCAGCCCCAGCATTTT.

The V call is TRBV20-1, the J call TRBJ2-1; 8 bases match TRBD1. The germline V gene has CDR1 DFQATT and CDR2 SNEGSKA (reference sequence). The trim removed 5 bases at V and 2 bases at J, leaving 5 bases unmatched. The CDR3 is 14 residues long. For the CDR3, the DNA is TGCAGTGCTCAAACGACAGGGGCCTACAATGAGCAGTTCTTC. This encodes CSAQTTGAYNEQFF.

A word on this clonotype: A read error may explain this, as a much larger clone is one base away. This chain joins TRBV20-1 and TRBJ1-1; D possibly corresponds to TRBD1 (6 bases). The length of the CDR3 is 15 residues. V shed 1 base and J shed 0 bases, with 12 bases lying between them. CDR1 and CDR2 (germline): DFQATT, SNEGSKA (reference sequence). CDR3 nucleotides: TGCAGTGCTAGAGGAGGGGGTTTCATGAACACTGAAGCTTTCTTT. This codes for CSARGGGFMNTEAFF.

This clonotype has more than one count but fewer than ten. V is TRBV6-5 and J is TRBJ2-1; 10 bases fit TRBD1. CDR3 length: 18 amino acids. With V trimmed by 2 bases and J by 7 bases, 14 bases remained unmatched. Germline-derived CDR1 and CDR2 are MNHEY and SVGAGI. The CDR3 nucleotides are TGTGCCAGCAGTTACACCACCCGATGGACAGGGGGGGGAAATGAGCAGTTCTTC. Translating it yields CASSYTTRWTGGGNEQFF.

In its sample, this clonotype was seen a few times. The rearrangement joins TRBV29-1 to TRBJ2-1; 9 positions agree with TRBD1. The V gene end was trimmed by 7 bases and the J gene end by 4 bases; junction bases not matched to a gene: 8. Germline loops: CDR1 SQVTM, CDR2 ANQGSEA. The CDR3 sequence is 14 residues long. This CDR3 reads CSAEPGQGYNEQFF. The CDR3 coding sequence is TGCAGCGCCGAACCGGGACAGGGATACAATGAGCAGTTCTTC.

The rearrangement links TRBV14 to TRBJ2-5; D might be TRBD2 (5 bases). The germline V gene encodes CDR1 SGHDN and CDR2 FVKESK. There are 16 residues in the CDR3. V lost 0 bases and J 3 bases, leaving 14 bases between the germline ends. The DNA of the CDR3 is TGTGCCAGCAGCCAAGATGGTGAGGGAATGAAAGAGACCCAGTACTTC. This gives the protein CASSQDGEGMKETQYF.

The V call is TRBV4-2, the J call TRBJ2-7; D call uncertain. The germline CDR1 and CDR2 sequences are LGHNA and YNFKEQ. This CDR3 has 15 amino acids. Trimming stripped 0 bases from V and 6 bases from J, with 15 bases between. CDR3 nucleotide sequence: TGTGCCAGCAGCCAAGAAATAGGGTCGGTGGGCGAGCAGTACTTC. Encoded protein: CASSQEIGSVGEQYF.

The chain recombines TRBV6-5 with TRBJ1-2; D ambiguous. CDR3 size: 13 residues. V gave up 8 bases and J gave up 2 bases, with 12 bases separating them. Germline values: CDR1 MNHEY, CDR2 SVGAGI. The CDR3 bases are TGTGCCAGCGCCAATAATTTCAACTATGGCTACACCTTC. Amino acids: CASANNFNYGYTF.

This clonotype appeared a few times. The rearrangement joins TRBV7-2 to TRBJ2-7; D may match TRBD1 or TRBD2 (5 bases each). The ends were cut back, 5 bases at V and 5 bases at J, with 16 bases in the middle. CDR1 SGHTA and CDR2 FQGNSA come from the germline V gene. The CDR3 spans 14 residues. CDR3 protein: CASSPGRLWNEQYF. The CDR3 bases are TGTGCCAGCAGCCCAGGGAGATTGTGGAACGAGCAGTACTTC. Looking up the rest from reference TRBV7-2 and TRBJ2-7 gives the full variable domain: GAGVSQSPSNKVTEKGKDVELRCDPISGHTALYWYRQSLGQGLEFLIYFQGNSAPDKSGLPSDRFSAERTGGSVSTLTIQRTQQEDSAVYLCASSPGRLWNEQYFGPGTRLTVT.

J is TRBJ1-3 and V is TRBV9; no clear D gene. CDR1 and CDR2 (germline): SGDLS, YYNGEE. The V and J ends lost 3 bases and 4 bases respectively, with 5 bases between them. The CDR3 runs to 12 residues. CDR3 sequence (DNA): TGTGCCAGCAGCGCCTCGGGAAACACCATATATTTT. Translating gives CASSASGNTIYF.

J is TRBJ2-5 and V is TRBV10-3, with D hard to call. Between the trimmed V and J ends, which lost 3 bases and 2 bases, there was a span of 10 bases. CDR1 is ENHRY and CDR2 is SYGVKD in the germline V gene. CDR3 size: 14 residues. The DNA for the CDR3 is TGTGCCATCAGTGATTCCCAAGAGCAAGAGACCCAGTACTTC. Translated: CAISDSQEQETQYF.

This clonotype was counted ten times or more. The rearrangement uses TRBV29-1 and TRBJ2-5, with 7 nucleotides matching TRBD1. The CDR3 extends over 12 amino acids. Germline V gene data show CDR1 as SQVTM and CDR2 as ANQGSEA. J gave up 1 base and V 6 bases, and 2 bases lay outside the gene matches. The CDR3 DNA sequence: TGCAGCGTGGGACAGCTCCAAGAGACCCAGTACTTC. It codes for CSVGQLQETQYF.

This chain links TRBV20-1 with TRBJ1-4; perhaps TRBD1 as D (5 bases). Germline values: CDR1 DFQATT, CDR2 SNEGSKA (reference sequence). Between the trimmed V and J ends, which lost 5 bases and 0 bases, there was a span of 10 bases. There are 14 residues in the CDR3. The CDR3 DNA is TGCAGTGCTGACAGAGTTCCAACTAATGAAAAACTGTTTTTT. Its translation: CSADRVPTNEKLFF.

CDR3 sequence (DNA): TGCAGTGCTAGCGGGTCCAGACAAGAGACCCAGTACTTC. It specifies CSASGSRQETQYF. This rearrangement joins TRBV20-1 to TRBJ2-5; D is uncertain. In germline, CDR1 is DFQATT, CDR2 SNEGSKA (reference sequence). The CDR3 sequence is 13 residues long. The V end lost 3 bases, the J end lost 2 bases, and 10 bases lay between the germline ends.

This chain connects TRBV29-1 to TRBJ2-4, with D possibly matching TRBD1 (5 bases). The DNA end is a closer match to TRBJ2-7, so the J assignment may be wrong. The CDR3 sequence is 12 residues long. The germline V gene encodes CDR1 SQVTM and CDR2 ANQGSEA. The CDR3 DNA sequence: TGCAGCGTTGCAGGGATCGGTCGCGAGCAGTACTTC. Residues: CSVAGIGREQYF.

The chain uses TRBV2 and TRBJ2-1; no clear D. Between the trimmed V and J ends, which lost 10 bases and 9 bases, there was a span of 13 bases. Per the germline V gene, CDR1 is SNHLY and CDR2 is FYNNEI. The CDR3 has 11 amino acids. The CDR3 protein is CAIPKGSEQFF. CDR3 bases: TGTGCCATCCCGAAAGGGTCTGAGCAGTTCTTC.

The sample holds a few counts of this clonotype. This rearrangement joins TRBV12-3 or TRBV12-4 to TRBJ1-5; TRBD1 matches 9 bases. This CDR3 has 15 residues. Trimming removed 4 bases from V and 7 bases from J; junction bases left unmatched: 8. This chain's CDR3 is CASSSYRGLGQPQHF. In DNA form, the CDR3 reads TGTGCCAGCAGTTCCTACAGGGGGCTAGGGCAGCCCCAGCATTTT.

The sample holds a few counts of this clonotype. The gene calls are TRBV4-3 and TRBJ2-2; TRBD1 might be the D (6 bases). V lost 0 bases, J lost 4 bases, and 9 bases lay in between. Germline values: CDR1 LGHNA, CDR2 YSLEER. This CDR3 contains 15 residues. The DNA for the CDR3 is TGCGCCAGCAGCCAAGAAATAGGGGGCACCGGGGAGCTGTTTTTT. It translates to CASSQEIGGTGELFF.

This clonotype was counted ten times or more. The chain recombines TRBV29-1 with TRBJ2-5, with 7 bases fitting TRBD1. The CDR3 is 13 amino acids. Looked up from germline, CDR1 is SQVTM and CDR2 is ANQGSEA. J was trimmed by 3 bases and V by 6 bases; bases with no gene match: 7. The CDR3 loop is CSVTKTGEETQYF. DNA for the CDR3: TGCAGCGTCACCAAAACAGGGGAAGAGACCCAGTACTTC.

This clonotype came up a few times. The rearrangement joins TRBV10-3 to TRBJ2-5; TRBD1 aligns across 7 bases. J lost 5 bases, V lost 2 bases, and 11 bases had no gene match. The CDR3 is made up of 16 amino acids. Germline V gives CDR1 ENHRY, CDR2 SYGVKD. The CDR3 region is CAISETPQGFGETQYF. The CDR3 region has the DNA TGTGCCATCAGTGAGACACCACAGGGGTTTGGGGAGACCCAGTACTTC.

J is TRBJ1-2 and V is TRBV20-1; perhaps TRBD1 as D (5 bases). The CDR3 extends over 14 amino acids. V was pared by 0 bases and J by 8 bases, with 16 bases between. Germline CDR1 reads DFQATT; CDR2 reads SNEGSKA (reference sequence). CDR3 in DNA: TGCAGTGCTAGAGATATAAGGGGAATAGGGGGCTACACCTTC. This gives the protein CSARDIRGIGGYTF.

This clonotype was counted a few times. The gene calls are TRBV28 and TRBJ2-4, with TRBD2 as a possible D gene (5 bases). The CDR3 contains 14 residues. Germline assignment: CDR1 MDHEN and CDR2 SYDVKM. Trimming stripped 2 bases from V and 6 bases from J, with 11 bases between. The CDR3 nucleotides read TGTGCCAGCAGTTTAGACGGGGTTTTAAACATTCAGTACTTC. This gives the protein CASSLDGVLNIQYF. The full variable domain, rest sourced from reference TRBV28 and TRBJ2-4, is DVKVTQSSRYLVKRTGEKVFLECVQDMDHENMFWYRQDPGLGLRLIYFSYDVKMKEKGDIPEGYSVSREKKERFSLILESASTNQTSMYLCASSLDGVLNIQYFGAGTRLSVL.

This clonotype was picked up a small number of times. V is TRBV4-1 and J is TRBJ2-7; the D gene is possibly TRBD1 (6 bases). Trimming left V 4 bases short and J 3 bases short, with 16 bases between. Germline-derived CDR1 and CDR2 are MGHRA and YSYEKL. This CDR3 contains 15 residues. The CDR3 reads CASSPTGQGDYEQYF. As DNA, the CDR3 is TGCGCCAGCAGCCCCACGGGACAAGGGGACTACGAGCAGTACTTC.

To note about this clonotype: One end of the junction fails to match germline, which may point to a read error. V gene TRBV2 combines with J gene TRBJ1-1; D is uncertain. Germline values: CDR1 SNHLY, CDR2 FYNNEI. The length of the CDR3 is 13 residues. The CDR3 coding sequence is TGTGCCGGCAGTGAAGACTTGGGCACTGAAGCTTTCTTT. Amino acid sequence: CAGSEDLGTEAFF. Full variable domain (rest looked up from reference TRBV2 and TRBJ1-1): EPEVTQTPSHQVTQMGQEVILRCVPISNHLYFYWYRQILGQKVEFLVSFYNNEISEKSEIFDDQFSVERPDGSNFTLKIRSTKLEDSAMYFCAGSEDLGTEAFFGQGTRLTVV.

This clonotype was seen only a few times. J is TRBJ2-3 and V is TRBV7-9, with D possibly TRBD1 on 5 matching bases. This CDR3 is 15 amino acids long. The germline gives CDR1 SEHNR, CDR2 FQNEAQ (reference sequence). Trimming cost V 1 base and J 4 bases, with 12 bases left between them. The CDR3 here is CASSLGGHYADTQYF. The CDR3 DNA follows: TGTGCCAGCAGCTTAGGTGGACACTACGCAGATACGCAGTATTTT.

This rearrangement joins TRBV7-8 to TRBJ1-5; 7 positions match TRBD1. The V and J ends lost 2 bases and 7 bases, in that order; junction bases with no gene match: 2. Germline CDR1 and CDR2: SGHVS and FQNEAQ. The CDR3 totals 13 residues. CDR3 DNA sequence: TGTGCCAGCAGCTTAAGGGGGCAACAGCCCCAGCATTTT. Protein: CASSLRGQQPQHF.